This T cell receptor (beta chain) was obtained from a study of CD8+ T cells in alopecia areata. Looking at the study overall: Among treated patients, oral tofacitinib was administered at 5 to 10 mg twice daily. Study-level results: An increase in clonality over normal scalp was evident in lesional scalp, especially alopecia totalis/universalis.

RNA extraction and reverse transcription yielded cDNA as sequencing template. Only in-frame clones appear in the TCRdb table, and some are missing; sequencing was by immunoSEQ multiplex PCR. The top ten clones hold approximately 1.7% of a sample with over 150,000 clones, roughly 60% of them seen once. Germline V gene sequence: CDR1 MNHNY, CDR2 SVGAGI (reference sequence). J lost 6 bases, V lost 8 bases, and 12 bases had no gene match. This CDR3 has 15 amino acids. Concerning this clone itself: Its antigen is not known.

Patients with alopecia areata provided lesional scalp punch biopsies as well as peripheral blood. Sequencing used CD4+ T cells sorted from blood, obtained at week 0. This rearrangement joins TRBV6-6 to TRBJ2-3; the match to TRBD2 covers 9 bases. This TCR derives from a human donor with alopecia areata. The CDR3 sequence is CASALRRGGPDTQYF. The CDR3 DNA follows: TGTGCCAGCGCTTTGAGGCGGGGGGGCCCCGATACGCAGTATTTT.